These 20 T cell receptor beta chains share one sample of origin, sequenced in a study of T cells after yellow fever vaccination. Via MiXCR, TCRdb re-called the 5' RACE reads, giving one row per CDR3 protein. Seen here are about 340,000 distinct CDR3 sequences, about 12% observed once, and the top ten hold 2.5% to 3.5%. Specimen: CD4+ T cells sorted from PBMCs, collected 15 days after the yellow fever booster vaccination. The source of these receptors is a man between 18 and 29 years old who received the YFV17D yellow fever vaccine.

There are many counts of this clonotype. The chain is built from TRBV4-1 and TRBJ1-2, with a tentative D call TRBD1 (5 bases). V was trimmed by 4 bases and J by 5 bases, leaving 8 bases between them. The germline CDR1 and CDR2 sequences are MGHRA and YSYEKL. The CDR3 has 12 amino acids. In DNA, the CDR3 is TGCGCCAGCAGCCCTCAGGGATATGGCTACACCTTC. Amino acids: CASSPQGYGYTF.

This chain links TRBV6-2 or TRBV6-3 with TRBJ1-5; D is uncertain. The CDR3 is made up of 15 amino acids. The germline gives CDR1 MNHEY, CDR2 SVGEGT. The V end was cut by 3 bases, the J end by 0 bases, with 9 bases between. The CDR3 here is CASSYFPDSNQPQHF. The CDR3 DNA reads TGTGCCAGCAGTTATTTTCCAGATAGCAATCAGCCCCAGCATTTT.

CDR3: CASSALGGAPSSTEAFF. The CDR3 DNA is TGTGCCAGCAGCGCGTTGGGGGGGGCGCCGAGTAGCACTGAAGCTTTCTTT. The chain links TRBV6-5 to TRBJ1-1, with D tentatively TRBD1 (6 bases). The germline V gene has CDR1 MNHEY and CDR2 SVGAGI. CDR3 length: 17 residues. Trimming shortened V by 6 bases and J by 4 bases, and 24 bases separated the two germline ends.

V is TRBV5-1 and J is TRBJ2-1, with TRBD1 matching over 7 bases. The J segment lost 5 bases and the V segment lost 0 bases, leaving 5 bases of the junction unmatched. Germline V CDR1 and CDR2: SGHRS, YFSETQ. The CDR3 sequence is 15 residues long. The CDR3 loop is CASSLGQGAHNEQFF. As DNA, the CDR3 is TGCGCCAGCAGCTTGGGACAGGGTGCGCACAATGAGCAGTTCTTC.

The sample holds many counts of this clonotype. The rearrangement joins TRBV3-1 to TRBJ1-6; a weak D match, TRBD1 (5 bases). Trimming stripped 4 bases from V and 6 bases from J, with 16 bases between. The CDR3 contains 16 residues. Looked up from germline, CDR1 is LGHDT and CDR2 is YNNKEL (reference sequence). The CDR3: CASSRGTGVRNSPLHF. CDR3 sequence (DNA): TGTGCCAGCAGCCGCGGCACGGGGGTTCGTAATTCACCCCTCCACTTT.

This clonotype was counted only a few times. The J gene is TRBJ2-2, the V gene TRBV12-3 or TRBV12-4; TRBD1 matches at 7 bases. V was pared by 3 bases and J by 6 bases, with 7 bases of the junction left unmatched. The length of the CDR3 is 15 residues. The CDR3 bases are TGTGCCAGCAGTTTCTGGACAGGAAAGGCCGGGGAGCTGTTTTTT. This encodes CASSFWTGKAGELFF.

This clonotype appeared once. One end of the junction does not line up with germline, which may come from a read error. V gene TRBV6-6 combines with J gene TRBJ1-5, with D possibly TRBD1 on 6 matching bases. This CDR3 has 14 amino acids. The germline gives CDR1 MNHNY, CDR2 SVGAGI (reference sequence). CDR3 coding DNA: TGTGCCAGCAGTCCTAGGGGGAGCAATCAGCCCCTGCATTTT. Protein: CASSPRGSNQPLHF.

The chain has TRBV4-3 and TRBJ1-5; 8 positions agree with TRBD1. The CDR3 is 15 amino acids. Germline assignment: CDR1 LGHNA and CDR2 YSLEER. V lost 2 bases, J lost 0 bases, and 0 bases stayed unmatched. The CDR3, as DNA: TGCGCCAGCAGCCAAACAGGGGGTAGCAATCAGCCCCAGCATTTT. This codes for CASSQTGGSNQPQHF.

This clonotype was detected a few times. CDR3 in DNA: TGTGCCAGCAGTGAATGGGGGTCGTTTTACTCTGGGGCCAACGTCCTGACTTTC. Amino acids: CASSEWGSFYSGANVLTF. The genes are TRBV2 and TRBJ2-6; possibly TRBD1 or TRBD2 for D (5 bases each). The CDR3 runs to 18 residues. Per germline, CDR1 SNHLY and CDR2 FYNNEI. V lost 2 bases and J lost 0, with 14 bases in between.

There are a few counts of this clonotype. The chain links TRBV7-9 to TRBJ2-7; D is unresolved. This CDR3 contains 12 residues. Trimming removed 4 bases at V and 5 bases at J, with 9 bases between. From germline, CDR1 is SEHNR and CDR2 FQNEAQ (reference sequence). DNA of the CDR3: TGTGCCAGCAGCTCCGTAGTCCACGAGCAGTACTTC. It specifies CASSSVVHEQYF.

The CDR3 region has the DNA TGTGCCAGCAGCTTGGCCCCGGGACAGTTGAAAGCTTTCTTT. It yields the protein CASSLAPGQLKAFF. The chain combines TRBV5-5 with TRBJ1-1, with 7 bases identical to TRBD1. The CDR3 covers 14 residues. Germline V gene data show CDR1 as SGHKS and CDR2 as YYEKEE (reference sequence). Losses at the gene ends were 0 bases for V and 9 bases for J; bases not matched to a gene: 8.

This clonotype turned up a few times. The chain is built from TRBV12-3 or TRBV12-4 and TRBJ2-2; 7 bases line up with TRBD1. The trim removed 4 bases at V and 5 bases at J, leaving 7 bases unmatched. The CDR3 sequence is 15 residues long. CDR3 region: CASSSRGTATGELFF. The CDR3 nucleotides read TGTGCCAGCAGTTCCAGGGGGACGGCTACCGGGGAGCTGTTTTTT.

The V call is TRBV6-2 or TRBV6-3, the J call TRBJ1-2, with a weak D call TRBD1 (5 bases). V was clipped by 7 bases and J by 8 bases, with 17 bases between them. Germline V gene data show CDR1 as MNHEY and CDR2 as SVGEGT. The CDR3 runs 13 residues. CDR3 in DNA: TGTGCCAGCACCGACTCAGGGATTCACGGCTACACCTTC. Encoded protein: CASTDSGIHGYTF.

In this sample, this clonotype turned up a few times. CDR3 region: CASSERELPDTQYF. The CDR3, as DNA: TGTGCCAGCAGTGAACGCGAGCTCCCAGATACGCAGTATTTT. The V call is TRBV2, the J call TRBJ2-3, with D unclear. The germline V and J ends were trimmed by 2 bases and 4 bases, with 10 bases remaining between them. Germline loops: CDR1 SNHLY, CDR2 FYNNEI. The CDR3 runs 14 residues. The variable domain in full, with the rest retrieved from reference TRBV2 and TRBJ2-3, is EPEVTQTPSHQVTQMGQEVILRCVPISNHLYFYWYRQILGQKVEFLVSFYNNEISEKSEIFDDQFSVERPDGSNFTLKIRSTKLEDSAMYFCASSERELPDTQYFGPGTRLTVL.

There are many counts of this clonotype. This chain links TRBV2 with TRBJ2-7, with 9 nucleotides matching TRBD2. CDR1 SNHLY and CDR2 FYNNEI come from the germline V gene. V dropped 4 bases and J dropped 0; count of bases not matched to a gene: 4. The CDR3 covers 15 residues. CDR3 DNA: TGTGCCAGCAGTGCCCTAGCGGGGACCTCCTACGAGCAGTACTTC. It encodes CASSALAGTSYEQYF.

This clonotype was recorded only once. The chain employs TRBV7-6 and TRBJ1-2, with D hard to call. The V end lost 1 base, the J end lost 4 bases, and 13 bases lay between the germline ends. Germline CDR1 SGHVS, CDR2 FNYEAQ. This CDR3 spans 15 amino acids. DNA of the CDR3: TGTGCCAGCAGCTTAGAAATAGGGCAGCCCTATGGCTACACCTTC. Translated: CASSLEIGQPYGYTF.

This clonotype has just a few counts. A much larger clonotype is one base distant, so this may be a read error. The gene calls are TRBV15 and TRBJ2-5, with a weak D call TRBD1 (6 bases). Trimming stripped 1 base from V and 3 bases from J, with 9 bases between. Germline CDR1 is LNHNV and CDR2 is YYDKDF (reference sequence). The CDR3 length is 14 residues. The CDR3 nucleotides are TGTGCCACCAGCAGAGTGGACAGAAAAGAGACCCAGTACTTC. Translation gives CATSRVDRKETQYF.

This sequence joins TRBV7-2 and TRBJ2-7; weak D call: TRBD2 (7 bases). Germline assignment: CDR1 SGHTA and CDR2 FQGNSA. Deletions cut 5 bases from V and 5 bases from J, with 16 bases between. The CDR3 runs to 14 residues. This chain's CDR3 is CASSPRRGGHEQYV. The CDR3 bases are TGTGCCAGCAGCCCCCGGCGCGGGGGCCACGAGCAGTACGTC.

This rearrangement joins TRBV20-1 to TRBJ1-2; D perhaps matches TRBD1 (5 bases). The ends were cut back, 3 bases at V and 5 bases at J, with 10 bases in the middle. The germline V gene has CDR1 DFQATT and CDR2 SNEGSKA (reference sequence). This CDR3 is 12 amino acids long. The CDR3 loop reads CSASAGLYGYTF. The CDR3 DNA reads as TGCAGTGCTAGTGCGGGGCTATATGGCTACACCTTC.

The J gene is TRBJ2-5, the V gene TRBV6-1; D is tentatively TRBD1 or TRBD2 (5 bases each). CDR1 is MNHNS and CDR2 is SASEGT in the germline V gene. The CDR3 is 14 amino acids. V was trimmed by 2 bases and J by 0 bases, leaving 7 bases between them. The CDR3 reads CASSEWGHQETQYF. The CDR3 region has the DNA TGTGCCAGCAGTGAATGGGGACACCAAGAGACCCAGTACTTC.